These T cell receptor beta chains were read from a single sample in a study of a mutant IDH1 vaccine in newly diagnosed glioma. Generated by immunoSEQ multiplex PCR, the TCRdb table keeps only in-frame clones and is missing some. The data contain about 86,000 clones, around 85% of them singletons. For these TCRs, the target antigens are not known. Sequenced here: PBMCs, sampled from a glioma patient whose treatment included an IDH1 peptide vaccine. These receptors were collected from a man aged 25 to 40 with glioma. Some clones in this sample may be carry-over from other donors' samples. Both conserved end residues are part of each CDR3. D genes are given only for firm matches. A clone size is listed for some rows: how often the clone was seen (once, few, many), or a class if it is expanded.

abundance,j_gene,v_gene,d_gene,CDR3aa,CDR3nt
few,TRBJ2-1,TRBV7-9,TRBD2,CASSTRLAGPNEQFF,TGTGCCAGCAGCACGCGACTAGCGGGTCCCAATGAGCAGTTCTTC
NA,TRBJ2-1,TRBV6-4,TRBD2,CASSDRTSGSYNEQFF,TGTGCCAGCAGTGACAGGACTAGCGGTTCCTACAATGAGCAGTTCTTC
NA,TRBJ2-4,TRBV18,NA,CASSEQLAKNIQYF,TGTGCCAGCTCGGAGCAGCTAGCCAAAAACATTCAGTACTTC
NA,TRBJ2-2,TRBV19,TRBD2,CASSWTSGGLTNTGELFF,TGTGCCAGTAGCTGGACTAGCGGGGGGCTTACGAACACCGGGGAGCTGTTTTTT
few,TRBJ1-1,TRBV30,NA,CAWSPFTGKAFF,TGTGCCTGGAGTCCATTCACAGGGAAAGCTTTCTTT
NA,TRBJ2-1,TRBV7-3,NA,CASSPHGGRSLYNEQFF,TGTGCCAGCAGCCCGCACGGGGGGCGATCCCTCTACAATGAGCAGTTCTTC
NA,TRBJ2-3,TRBV6-6,NA,CASSPFDGTSTDTQYF,TGTGCCAGCAGCCCCTTTGACGGGACCAGCACAGATACGCAGTATTTT
NA,TRBJ2-1,TRBV18,TRBD2,CASSPQTSERGEQFF,TGTGCCAGCTCACCACAAACTAGCGAACGGGGTGAGCAGTTCTTC
NA,TRBJ2-7,TRBV7-8,NA,CASAPYDEQYF,TGTGCCAGCGCTCCGTACGACGAGCAGTACTTC
NA,TRBJ1-1,TRBV11-3,NA,CASSFGGNTEAFF,TGTGCCAGCAGCTTTGGGGGTAACACTGAAGCTTTCTTT
NA,TRBJ2-7,TRBV28,TRBD1,CASSLSLDRDRAYEQYF,TGTGCCAGCAGTTTATCCCTCGACCGGGACAGAGCCTACGAGCAGTACTTC
NA,TRBJ2-7,TRBV7-9,NA,CASSSLLVPYEQYF,TGTGCCAGCAGCTCTCTACTGGTTCCCTACGAGCAGTACTTC
once,TRBJ1-2,TRBV21-1,NA,CASSKRQGDPGGYTF,TGTGCCAGCAGCAAACGGCAGGGGGATCCTGGTGGCTACACCTTC
few,TRBJ2-3,TRBV9,NA,CASSVGLEADTQYF,TGTGCCAGCAGCGTAGGATTAGAGGCAGATACGCAGTATTTT